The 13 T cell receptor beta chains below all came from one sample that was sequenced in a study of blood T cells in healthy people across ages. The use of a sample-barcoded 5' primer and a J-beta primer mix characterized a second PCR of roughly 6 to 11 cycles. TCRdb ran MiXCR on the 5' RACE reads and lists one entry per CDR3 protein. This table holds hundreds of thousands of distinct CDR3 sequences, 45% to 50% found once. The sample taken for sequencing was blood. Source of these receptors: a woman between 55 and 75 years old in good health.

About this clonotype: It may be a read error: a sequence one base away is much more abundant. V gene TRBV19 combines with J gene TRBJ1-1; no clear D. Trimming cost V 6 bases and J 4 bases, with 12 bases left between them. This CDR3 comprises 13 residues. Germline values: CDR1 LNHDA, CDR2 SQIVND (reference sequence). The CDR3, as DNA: TGTGCCAGTAGGAGGTGGGTCTTCACTGAAGCTTTCTTT. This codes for CASRRWVFTEAFF.

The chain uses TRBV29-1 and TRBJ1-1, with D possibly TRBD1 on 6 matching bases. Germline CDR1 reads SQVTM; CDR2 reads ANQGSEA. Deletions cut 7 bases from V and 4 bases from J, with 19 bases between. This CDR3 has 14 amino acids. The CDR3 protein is CSAKAGGGGTEAFF. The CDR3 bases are TGCAGCGCCAAAGCGGGGGGAGGGGGCACTGAAGCTTTCTTT.

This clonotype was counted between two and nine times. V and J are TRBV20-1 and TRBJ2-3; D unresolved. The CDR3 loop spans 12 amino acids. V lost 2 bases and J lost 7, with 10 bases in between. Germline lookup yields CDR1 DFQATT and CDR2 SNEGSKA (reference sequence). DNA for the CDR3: TGCAGTGCTAGACCTCTAGAATATACGCAGTATTTT. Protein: CSARPLEYTQYF.

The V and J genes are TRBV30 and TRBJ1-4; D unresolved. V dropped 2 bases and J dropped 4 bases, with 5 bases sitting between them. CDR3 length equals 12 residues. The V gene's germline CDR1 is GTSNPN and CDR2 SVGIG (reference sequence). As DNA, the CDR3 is TGTGCCTGGAGTCGGGTTAATGAAAAACTGTTTTTT. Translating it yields CAWSRVNEKLFF. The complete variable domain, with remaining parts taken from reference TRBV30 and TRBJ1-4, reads SQTIHQWPATLVQPVGSPLSLECTVEGTSNPNLYWYRQAAGRGLQLLFYSVGIGQISSEVPQNLSASRPQDRQFILSSKKLLLSDSGFYLCAWSRVNEKLFFGSGTQLSVL.

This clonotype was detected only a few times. Here the CDR3 DNA reads TGCAGCGTTGGGACAGGGGGGAACAATCAGCCCCAGCATTTT. This translates into CSVGTGGNNQPQHF. The V and J genes are TRBV29-1 and TRBJ1-5, with 10 bases lining up with TRBD1. This CDR3 has 14 amino acids. J was trimmed by 3 bases and V by 4 bases; bases with no gene match: 3. Germline values: CDR1 SQVTM, CDR2 ANQGSEA.

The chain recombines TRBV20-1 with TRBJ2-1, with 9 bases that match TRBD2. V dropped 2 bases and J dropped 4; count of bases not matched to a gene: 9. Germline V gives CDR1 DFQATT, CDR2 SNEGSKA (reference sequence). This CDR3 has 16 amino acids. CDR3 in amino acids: CSARKLAGSGYNEQFF. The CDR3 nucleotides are TGCAGTGCTAGAAAACTAGCGGGCAGTGGGTACAATGAGCAGTTCTTC.

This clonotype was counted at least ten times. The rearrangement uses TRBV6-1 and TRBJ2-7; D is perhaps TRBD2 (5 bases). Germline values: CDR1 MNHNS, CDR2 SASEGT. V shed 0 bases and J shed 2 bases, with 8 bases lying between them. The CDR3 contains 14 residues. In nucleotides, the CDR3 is TGTGCCAGCAGTGAAGCGGGAGCTACCTACGAGCAGTACTTC. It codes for CASSEAGATYEQYF.

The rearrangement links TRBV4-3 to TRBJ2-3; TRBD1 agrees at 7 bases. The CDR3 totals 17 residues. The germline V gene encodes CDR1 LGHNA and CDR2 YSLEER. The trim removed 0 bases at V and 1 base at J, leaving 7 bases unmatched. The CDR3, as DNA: TGCGCCAGCAGCCAAGATGCCCGGGACAGACGCACAGATACGCAGTATTTT. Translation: CASSQDARDRRTDTQYF.

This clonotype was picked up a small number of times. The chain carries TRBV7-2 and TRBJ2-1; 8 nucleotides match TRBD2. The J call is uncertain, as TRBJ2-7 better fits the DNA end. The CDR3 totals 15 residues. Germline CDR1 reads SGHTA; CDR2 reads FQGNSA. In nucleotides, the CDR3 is TGTGCCAGCAGCCCCAGGACTAGCTCCTACAATGAGCAGTACTTC. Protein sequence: CASSPRTSSYNEQYF.

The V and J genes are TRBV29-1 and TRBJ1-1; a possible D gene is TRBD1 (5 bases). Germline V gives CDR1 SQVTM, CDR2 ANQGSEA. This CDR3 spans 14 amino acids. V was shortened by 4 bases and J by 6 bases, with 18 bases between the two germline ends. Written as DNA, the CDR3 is TGCAGCGTTGCCTCAGGGTTTTTTGGGGCTGAAGCTTTCTTT. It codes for CSVASGFFGAEAFF.

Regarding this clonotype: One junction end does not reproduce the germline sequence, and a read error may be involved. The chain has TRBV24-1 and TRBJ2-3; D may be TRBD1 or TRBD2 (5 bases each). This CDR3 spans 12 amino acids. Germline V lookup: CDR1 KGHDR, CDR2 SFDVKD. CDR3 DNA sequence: TGTGCCACCGAGGGGTCCACAGATACGCCGTATTTT. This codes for CATEGSTDTPYF.

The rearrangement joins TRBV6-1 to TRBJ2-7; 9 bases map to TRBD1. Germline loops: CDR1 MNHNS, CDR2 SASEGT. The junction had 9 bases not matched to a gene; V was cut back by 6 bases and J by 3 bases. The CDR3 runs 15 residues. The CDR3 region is CASSPRDRALYEQYF. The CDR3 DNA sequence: TGTGCCAGCAGCCCACGGGACAGGGCACTCTACGAGCAGTACTTC.

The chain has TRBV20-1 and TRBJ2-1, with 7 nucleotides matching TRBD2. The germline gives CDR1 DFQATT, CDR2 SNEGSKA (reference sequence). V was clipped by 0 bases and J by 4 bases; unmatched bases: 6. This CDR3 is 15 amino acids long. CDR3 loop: CSARDRVAGYNEQFF. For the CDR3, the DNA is TGCAGTGCTAGAGATCGAGTAGCGGGTTACAATGAGCAGTTCTTC.